The 10 T cell receptor beta chains listed next were all sequenced from one sample in a study of blood T cell repertoires in COVID-19. The table came from immunoSEQ multiplex PCR; TCRdb's copy has only in-frame clones and leaves some out. The sample lists about 180,000 clones; roughly 80% were seen once. Sequenced input: PBMCs or T cells enriched from blood (not recorded which). Receptor source: a man in his 60s who had been exposed to COVID-19.

The chain employs TRBV5-1 and TRBJ1-2; 8 bases agree with TRBD1. V gave up 4 bases and J gave up 0 bases; unmatched junction bases: 5. The CDR3 consists of 15 residues. Germline V gene lookup returns CDR1 SGHRS and CDR2 YFSETQ. In DNA form, the CDR3 reads TGCGCCAGCAGCACAGGACAGGGAGCTAACTATGGCTACACCTTC. Translating it yields CASSTGQGANYGYTF.

The V gene is TRBV6-5, the J gene TRBJ2-1; a possible D gene is TRBD2 (5 bases). V was clipped by 8 bases and J by 5 bases, with 16 bases between them. CDR1 MNHEY and CDR2 SVGAGI come from the germline V gene. The CDR3 is 14 amino acids. The CDR3 DNA is TGTGCCAGCTCTACCCCACCGGAGGACAATGAGCAGTTCTTC. It yields the protein CASSTPPEDNEQFF.

J is TRBJ2-1 and V is TRBV30; 8 nucleotides align to TRBD2. After removal of 4 bases from V and 11 bases from J, the junction contained 4 bases not matched to a gene. Germline loops: CDR1 GTSNPN, CDR2 SVGIG (reference sequence). The CDR3 spans 11 residues. In DNA, the CDR3 is TGTGCCTGGATCCAGCGGGAGAAGCAGTTCTTC. Its protein is CAWIQREKQFF.

This CDR3 reads CASSTRDSRGEQYF. In nucleotides, the CDR3 is TGTGCCAGCAGCACCCGGGACAGCCGGGGCGAGCAGTACTTC. The chain links TRBV5-4 to TRBJ2-7; 7 positions agree with TRBD1. The CDR3 totals 14 residues. Germline V gene sequence: CDR1 SGHNT, CDR2 YYREEE (reference sequence). Germline trimming cut 4 bases from V and 6 bases from J; bases unmatched to any gene: 10.

This chain uses TRBV19 with TRBJ2-3; D may be TRBD1 (6 bases). The ends were cut back, 4 bases at V and 6 bases at J, with 11 bases in the middle. This CDR3 spans 13 amino acids. In germline, CDR1 is LNHDA, CDR2 SQIVND (reference sequence). Here the CDR3 reads CASSTLRGDTQYF. The CDR3 DNA sequence: TGTGCCAGTAGTACCCTCAGGGGTGATACGCAGTATTTT.

This chain uses TRBV10-3 with TRBJ2-3; 8 nucleotides align to TRBD2. V dropped 7 bases and J dropped 0; count of bases not matched to a gene: 6. The CDR3 length is 15 residues. Germline CDR1 is ENHRY and CDR2 is SYGVKD. The CDR3: CAIKRLAYSTDTQYF. CDR3 nucleotide sequence: TGTGCCATCAAGCGACTAGCGTATAGCACAGATACGCAGTATTTT.

CDR3 DNA: TGTGCCAGCAGCTCGCGCCCGGGACAGGGAACTGGGTCTCAGTACTTC. Its protein product is CASSSRPGQGTGSQYF. The chain employs TRBV7-7 and TRBJ2-5; 9 nucleotides agree with TRBD1. Germline V lookup: CDR1 SSHAT, CDR2 FNYEAQ (reference sequence). J gave up 11 bases and V 4 bases, and 17 bases lay outside the gene matches. The CDR3 consists of 16 residues.

This clone has more than one count but fewer than ten. One junction end disagrees with the germline gene, perhaps due to a read error. This sequence joins TRBV27 and TRBJ1-2; tentatively, D is TRBD1 (5 bases). The germline V gene encodes CDR1 MNHEY and CDR2 SMNVEV (reference sequence). The CDR3 loop spans 10 amino acids. CDR3 sequence reads: CASSLGRKPF. The CDR3 DNA reads as TGTGCCAGCAGTTTGGGGCGAAAACCTTTC.

V is TRBV11-1 and J is TRBJ1-6; D remains unclear. The germline gives CDR1 SGHAT, CDR2 FQDESV (reference sequence). CDR3 length equals 12 residues. With 1 base removed from V and 9 bases from J, the gap between germline ends came to 4 bases. CDR3 loop: CASSLVSSPLHF. DNA for the CDR3: TGTGCCAGCAGCTTAGTCTCTTCACCCCTCCACTTT.

This chain uses TRBV9 with TRBJ2-7; TRBD1 matches 7 bases. This CDR3 has 14 amino acids. The germline V gene has CDR1 SGDLS and CDR2 YYNGEE. V shed 4 bases and J 3 bases; nucleotides not matched to a gene: 7. CDR3 bases: TGTGCCAGCAGCCCTAGGGACAGCTACTACGAGCAGTACTTC. This translates into CASSPRDSYYEQYF. The entire variable domain, with the rest obtained from reference TRBV9 and TRBJ2-7, is as follows: DSGVTQTPKHLITATGQRVTLRCSPRSGDLSVYWYQQSLDQGLQFLIQYYNGEERAKGNILERFSAQQFPDLHSELNLSSLELGDSALYFCASSPRDSYYEQYFGPGTRLTVT.